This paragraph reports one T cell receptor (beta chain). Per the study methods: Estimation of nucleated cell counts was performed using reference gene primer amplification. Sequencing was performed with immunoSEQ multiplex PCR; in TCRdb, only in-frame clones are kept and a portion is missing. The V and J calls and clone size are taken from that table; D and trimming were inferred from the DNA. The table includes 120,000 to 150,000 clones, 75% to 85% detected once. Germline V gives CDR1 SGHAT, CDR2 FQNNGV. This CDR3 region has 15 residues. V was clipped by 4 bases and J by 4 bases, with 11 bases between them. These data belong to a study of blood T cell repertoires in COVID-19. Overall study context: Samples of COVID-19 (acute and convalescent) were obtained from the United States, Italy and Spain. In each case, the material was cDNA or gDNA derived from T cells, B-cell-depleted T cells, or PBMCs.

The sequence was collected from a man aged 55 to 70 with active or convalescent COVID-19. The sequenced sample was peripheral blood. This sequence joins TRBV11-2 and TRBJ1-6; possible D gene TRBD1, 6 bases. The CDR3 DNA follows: TGTGCCAGCAGCTCGCACAGGGATTATAATTCACCCCTCCACTTT. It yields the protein CASSSHRDYNSPLHF.